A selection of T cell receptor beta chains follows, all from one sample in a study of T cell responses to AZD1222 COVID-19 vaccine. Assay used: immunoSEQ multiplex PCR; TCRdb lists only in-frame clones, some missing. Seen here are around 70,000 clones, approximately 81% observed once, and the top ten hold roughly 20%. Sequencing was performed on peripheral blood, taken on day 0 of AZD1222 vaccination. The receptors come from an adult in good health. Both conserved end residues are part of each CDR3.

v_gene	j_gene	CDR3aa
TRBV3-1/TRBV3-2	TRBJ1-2	CASSRTDVGGYTF
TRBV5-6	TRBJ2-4	CASSHDRGRLANIQYF
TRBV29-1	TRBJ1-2	CSVFRSESYGYTF
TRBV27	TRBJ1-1	CASVGDSGVRNTEAFF
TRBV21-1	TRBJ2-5	CASSKEGQGHGETQYF
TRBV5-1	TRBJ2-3	CASSLAHRDTDTQYF
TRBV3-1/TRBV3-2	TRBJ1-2	CASSQAAGAHGYTF
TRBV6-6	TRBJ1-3	CASSYSDALGNTIYF
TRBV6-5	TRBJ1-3	CASSYSGGTGNTIYF
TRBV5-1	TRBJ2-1	CASSLWGDTEQFF
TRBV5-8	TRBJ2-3	CASSPGTGGIGSDTQYF
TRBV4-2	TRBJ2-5	CASSQARTGLNQETQYF
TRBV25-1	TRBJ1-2	CASSERLIGSYGYTF
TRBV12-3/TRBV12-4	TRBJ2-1	CASSLALSNEQFF
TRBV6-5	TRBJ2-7	CASRATKNYEQYF
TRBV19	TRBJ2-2	CASSITGGYGELFF
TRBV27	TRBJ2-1	CASSLMTGGNEQFF
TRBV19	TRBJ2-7	CASNNAGGHEQYF
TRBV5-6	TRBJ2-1	CASSLSLTGRYNEQFF
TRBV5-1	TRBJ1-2	CASSFGQGVALDGYTF
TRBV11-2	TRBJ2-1	CASSKPNGDDNEQFF
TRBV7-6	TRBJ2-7	CASSAPGRVEQYF
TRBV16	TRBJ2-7	CASSQSRGEQYF
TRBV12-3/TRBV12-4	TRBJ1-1	CASSLGGNTEAFF
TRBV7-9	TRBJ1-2	CASRLPGQGNGYTF
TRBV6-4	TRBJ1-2	CASSPRPDRVQWYGYTF
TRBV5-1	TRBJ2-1	CASSWRSDNEQFF
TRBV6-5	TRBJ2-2	CASRPGANTGELFF
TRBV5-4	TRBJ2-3	CASSLGGRRGGDTQYF
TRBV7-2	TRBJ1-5	CASSTGDSRNQPQHF